The 29 T cell receptor beta chains below were found in one sample sequenced in a study of CD8 T cells in Susac syndrome. RNA totalling roughly 0.45 to 1 ug underwent reverse transcription with random hexamers. MiXCR was run by TCRdb on the immunoSEQ multiplex PCR reads, yielding one entry per CDR3 protein. The data show about 280,000 distinct CDR3 sequences, with roughly 84% seen just once and around 0.12% held by the top ten. Sequencing was performed on CD8+ T cells from PBMCs. The receptor set was obtained from a human donor with multiple sclerosis.

The V call is TRBV27, the J call TRBJ2-3, with D perhaps assigned TRBD1 or TRBD2 (5 bases each). CDR3 length: 16 amino acids. V was pared by 6 bases and J by 1 base, with 17 bases between. Germline V gene sequence: CDR1 MNHEY, CDR2 SMNVEV (reference sequence). The CDR3 DNA sequence: TGTGCCAGCAGCATCCTTCTCCGGGGCGGCACAGATACGCAGTATTTT. It codes for CASSILLRGGTDTQYF.

The chain carries TRBV27 and TRBJ2-3; a weak D match, TRBD1 (6 bases). This CDR3 is built from 15 residues. The germline V gene has CDR1 MNHEY and CDR2 SMNVEV (reference sequence). Trimming removed 5 bases from V and 3 bases from J, with 15 bases in between. The DNA for the CDR3 is TGTGCCAGCAGTCCTCGGGACACCTTTACAGATACGCAGTATTTT. It yields the protein CASSPRDTFTDTQYF.

The chain has TRBV15 and TRBJ2-5; unclear D gene. Between the trimmed V and J ends, which lost 1 base and 4 bases, there was a span of 13 bases. The CDR3 is 15 amino acids. The V gene's germline CDR1 is LNHNV and CDR2 YYDKDF (reference sequence). Here the CDR3 reads CATSRVGRPSETQYF. In DNA, the CDR3 is TGTGCCACCAGCAGAGTTGGCAGACCCTCAGAGACCCAGTACTTC.

This chain joins TRBV5-4 and TRBJ1-2; tentative D call: TRBD1 (5 bases). Germline V gene lookup returns CDR1 SGHNT and CDR2 YYREEE (reference sequence). The CDR3 sequence is 12 residues long. CDR3 bases: TGTGTGGTAGGGGAGGCTAACTATGGCTACACCTTC. Amino acids: CVVGEANYGYTF.

This clonotype was observed once. The chain links TRBV18 to TRBJ1-2, with D tentatively TRBD1 (5 bases). The CDR3 has 15 amino acids. Germline assignment: CDR1 KGHSH and CDR2 LQKENI. Trimming left V 3 bases short and J 1 base short, with 12 bases between. DNA for the CDR3: TGTGCCAGCTCACCTCCCGGGACCGATAACTATGGCTACACCTTC. It yields the protein CASSPPGTDNYGYTF.

The CDR3 spells CASRMDGSLSYEQYF. The CDR3 DNA follows: TGTGCCAGCAGAATGGACGGTTCCCTCTCCTACGAGCAGTACTTC. The gene calls are TRBV27 and TRBJ2-7, with D hard to call. Germline CDR1 MNHEY, CDR2 SMNVEV (reference sequence). Trimming pared 6 bases from V and 0 bases from J, leaving 15 bases between. The CDR3 runs 15 residues.

This rearrangement joins TRBV20-1 to TRBJ2-1, with 9 bases aligning to TRBD1. The CDR3 runs 15 residues. Germline V gene data show CDR1 as DFQATT and CDR2 as SNEGSKA (reference sequence). Unmatched junction bases numbered 15, after V lost 6 bases and J lost 9 bases. The CDR3 DNA follows: TGCAGTGCCCCTCATTGGGACAGGGTTCTCGGTGAGCAGTTCTTC. It specifies CSAPHWDRVLGEQFF.

V usage is TRBV6-5 and J usage is TRBJ1-1, with TRBD1 as a possible D gene (5 bases). The CDR3 extends over 15 amino acids. V shed 6 bases and J shed 0 bases, with 14 bases lying between them. Germline assignment: CDR1 MNHEY and CDR2 SVGAGI. The CDR3 is CASRTAGFLNTEAFF. CDR3 nucleotide sequence: TGTGCCAGCAGGACAGCCGGATTCCTGAACACTGAAGCTTTCTTT.

V gene TRBV5-5 combines with J gene TRBJ1-2; TRBD1 might be the D (5 bases). The CDR3 spans 16 residues. Trimming left V 1 base short and J 4 bases short, with 17 bases between. The V gene's germline CDR1 is SGHKS and CDR2 YYEKEE (reference sequence). In DNA form, the CDR3 reads TGTGCCAGCAGCTTGAGTGGCCAACAGGTCCTCTATGGCTACACCTTC. It encodes CASSLSGQQVLYGYTF.

The rearrangement links TRBV27 to TRBJ2-5; a possible D gene is TRBD2 (7 bases). Germline V gives CDR1 MNHEY, CDR2 SMNVEV (reference sequence). Trimming removed 5 bases from V and 6 bases from J, with 22 bases in between. The CDR3 runs 16 residues. The CDR3 protein is CASSLSPGGSSQTQYF. The CDR3 region has the DNA TGTGCCAGCAGTCTCAGCCCGGGGGGCTCCTCACAGACCCAGTACTTC.

The gene calls are TRBV6-1 and TRBJ1-5; D is perhaps TRBD1 (6 bases). Looked up from germline, CDR1 is MNHNS and CDR2 is SASEGT. This CDR3 has 12 residues. The ends were cut back, 9 bases at V and 4 bases at J, with 10 bases in the middle. CDR3: CASQQGNQPQHF. The DNA of the CDR3 is TGTGCCAGTCAACAGGGTAATCAGCCCCAGCATTTT.

This clonotype was observed once. This chain connects TRBV28 to TRBJ2-1, with D possibly TRBD2 on 6 matching bases. CDR1 and CDR2 from the germline V gene are MDHEN and SYDVKM. Trimming left V 5 bases short and J 4 bases short, with 15 bases between. The CDR3 consists of 15 residues. The DNA of the CDR3 is TGTGCCAGCAGTCCCAGCGGGTTAAAATACAATGAGCAGTTCTTC. Translated, it gives CASSPSGLKYNEQFF.

V gene TRBV28 combines with J gene TRBJ2-1; D uncertain. Germline values: CDR1 MDHEN, CDR2 SYDVKM. The CDR3 covers 15 residues. Trimming left V 3 bases short and J 8 bases short, with 17 bases between. CDR3 DNA sequence: TGTGCCAGCAGTTTCACCCTTAGTGGTGAGGATGAGCAGTTCTTC. It is translated as CASSFTLSGEDEQFF.

The chain uses TRBV10-3 and TRBJ2-3; 9 nucleotides line up with TRBD1. Looked up from germline, CDR1 is ENHRY and CDR2 is SYGVKD. The CDR3 runs 17 residues. V was clipped by 2 bases and J by 3 bases; unmatched bases: 9. The CDR3 protein is CAISEGYGDRETDTQYF. In nucleotides, the CDR3 is TGTGCCATCAGTGAGGGGTACGGGGACAGGGAGACAGATACGCAGTATTTT.

This CDR3 reads CAISEDGSYEQYF. In nucleotides, the CDR3 is TGTGCCATCAGCGAGGACGGATCCTACGAGCAGTACTTC. V is TRBV10-3 and J is TRBJ2-7, with D unclear. Trimming took off 6 bases at V and 1 base at J, with 10 bases between the two ends. The CDR3 contains 13 residues. Germline V gene sequence: CDR1 ENHRY, CDR2 SYGVKD.

The sample holds a few counts of this clonotype. The chain recombines TRBV5-8 with TRBJ2-7; D gene uncertain. The CDR3 contains 12 residues. Germline-derived CDR1 and CDR2 are SGHTS and YDEGEE. Trimming left V 1 base short and J 1 base short, with 3 bases between. CDR3 protein: CASSLISYEQYF. The CDR3, as DNA: TGTGCCAGCAGCTTGATATCCTACGAGCAGTACTTC.

The chain uses TRBV27 and TRBJ2-7; possibly TRBD1 for D (6 bases). This CDR3 has 12 amino acids. The germline V and J ends were trimmed by 8 bases and 2 bases, with 10 bases remaining between them. Germline assignment: CDR1 MNHEY and CDR2 SMNVEV (reference sequence). This CDR3 reads CASFNRAYEQYF. In nucleotides, the CDR3 is TGTGCCAGCTTCAACAGGGCCTACGAGCAGTACTTC.

The chain recombines TRBV27 with TRBJ1-5, with no clear D. V was cut by 2 bases and J by 6 bases, with 8 bases left in between. The CDR3 extends over 13 amino acids. Germline V gene sequence: CDR1 MNHEY, CDR2 SMNVEV (reference sequence). CDR3 DNA: TGTGCCAGCAGTTTACATCGGGGTCAGCCCCAGCATTTT. It yields the protein CASSLHRGQPQHF.

The chain couples TRBV7-9 to TRBJ1-2; D not resolved. Per the germline V gene, CDR1 is SEHNR and CDR2 is FQNEAQ (reference sequence). This CDR3 has 15 amino acids. The ends were cut back, 3 bases at V and 6 bases at J, with 17 bases in the middle. CDR3 protein: CASSLYRSLGHGYTF. CDR3 in DNA: TGTGCCAGCAGCTTGTACCGCTCTTTAGGACATGGCTACACCTTC.

This chain links TRBV27 with TRBJ1-3; TRBD1 might be the D (5 bases). Between the trimmed V and J ends, which lost 6 bases and 2 bases, there was a span of 11 bases. Germline V gives CDR1 MNHEY, CDR2 SMNVEV (reference sequence). The CDR3 has 14 amino acids. The CDR3 reads CASRGGATGNTIYF. The CDR3 bases are TGTGCCAGCAGAGGAGGGGCTACTGGAAACACCATATATTTT.

The chain combines TRBV21-1 with TRBJ2-7. TRBV21-1 is a known pseudogene. The CDR3 runs 13 residues. CDR3 in amino acids: CASSGAGPYEQCF. The CDR3 DNA sequence: TGTGCCAGCAGCGGAGCGGGCCCCTACGAGCAGTGCTTC.

This rearrangement joins TRBV12-3 or TRBV12-4 to TRBJ1-1; D ambiguous. V was cut by 6 bases and J by 1 base, with 21 bases left in between. The CDR3 sequence is 17 residues long. CDR3 sequence (DNA): TGTGCCAGCAGCCCCCCAAGGCGCAGCCCGCAGAACACTGAAGCTTTCTTT. Its protein product is CASSPPRRSPQNTEAFF.

This sequence joins TRBV5-1 and TRBJ2-1, with 16 bases fitting TRBD2. CDR3 length: 18 residues. Germline V gives CDR1 SGHRS, CDR2 YFSETQ. Losses at the gene ends were 3 bases for V and 5 bases for J; bases not matched to a gene: 8. This chain's CDR3 is CASSYSGTSGRVDNEQFF. The CDR3 nucleotides are TGCGCCAGCAGCTACTCCGGGACTAGCGGGAGGGTCGACAATGAGCAGTTCTTC. The whole variable domain, remainder taken from reference TRBV5-1 and TRBJ2-1, is KAGVTQTPRYLIKTRGQQVTLSCSPISGHRSVSWYQQTPGQGLQFLFEYFSETQRNKGNFPGRFSGRQFSNSRSEMNVSTLELGDSALYLCASSYSGTSGRVDNEQFFGPGTRLTVL.

This chain joins TRBV6-6 and TRBJ2-1; 8 bases agree with TRBD1. The CDR3 spans 15 residues. Per germline, CDR1 MNHNY and CDR2 SVGAGI (reference sequence). Written as DNA, the CDR3 is TGTGTCCCCTGGCCCCGGACAGGGTCCTACAATGAGCAGTTCTTC. Residues: CVPWPRTGSYNEQFF.

This clonotype was counted once. The chain couples TRBV7-3 to TRBJ2-5; TRBD2 aligns across 10 bases. Trimming removed 4 bases from V and 5 bases from J; junction bases left unmatched: 7. The germline V gene encodes CDR1 SGHTA and CDR2 FQGTGA. The CDR3 length is 15 residues. DNA for the CDR3: TGTGCCAGCAGCTCTCTAGCGGGAGCTCGGGAGACCCAGTACTTC. Residues: CASSSLAGARETQYF.

The V gene is TRBV27, the J gene TRBJ1-2; 8 bases agree with TRBD1. The CDR3 is 12 amino acids. V lost 8 bases to trimming and J lost 7 bases; unmatched junction nucleotides: 6. Germline V gives CDR1 MNHEY, CDR2 SMNVEV (reference sequence). The CDR3 nucleotides are TGTGCCAGCCGCCAGGGGGCGCGTGGCTACACCTTC. This gives the protein CASRQGARGYTF.

The chain employs TRBV6-2 or TRBV6-3 and TRBJ2-5; D perhaps matches TRBD2 (6 bases). V lost 3 bases, J lost 3 bases, and 8 bases lay in between. There are 13 residues in the CDR3. Germline CDR1 is MNHEY and CDR2 is SVGEGT. The CDR3 nucleotides read TGTGCCAGCAGTTATCGGGGGAAAGAGACCCAGTACTTC. This sequence encodes CASSYRGKETQYF.

This clonotype was detected a few times. The V and J genes are TRBV13 and TRBJ1-1; D gene unclear. The germline V gene has CDR1 PRHDT and CDR2 FYEKMQ (reference sequence). The CDR3 has 13 residues. The V and J ends lost 5 bases and 5 bases respectively, with 12 bases between them. DNA of the CDR3: TGTGCCAGCAGCACCCGGGATGTGACTGAAGCTTTCTTT. Its protein is CASSTRDVTEAFF.

This chain joins TRBV11-2 and TRBJ2-1, with unresolved D. The CDR3 consists of 14 residues. Between the trimmed V and J ends, which lost 5 bases and 3 bases, there was a span of 11 bases. The germline V gene encodes CDR1 SGHAT and CDR2 FQNNGV. The CDR3 DNA reads TGTGCCAGCAGCGTACGTCGGCTCTACAATGAGCAGTTCTTC. Its translation is CASSVRRLYNEQFF.